This TCR beta chain is drawn from a study of blood T cell repertoires in COVID-19. This clone was observed at least ten times. This table comes from immunoSEQ multiplex PCR, and its TCRdb copy is limited to in-frame clones, with some not included. The sample carries roughly 160,000 clones, roughly 90% recorded once. V was clipped by 11 bases and J by 5 bases, with 18 bases between them. This CDR3 has 13 residues. Germline lookup yields CDR1 SEHNR and CDR2 FQNEAQ (reference sequence). The clonotype originates from a woman between 50 and 59 years old who had recovered from COVID-19. This chain uses TRBV7-9 with TRBJ1-1; perhaps TRBD1 as D (5 bases). The sequenced material came from PBMCs or T cells enriched from blood (not recorded which). CDR3: CASETGRGTEAFF. In DNA, the CDR3 is TGTGCCTCGGAGACGGGGCGGGGGACTGAAGCTTTCTTT.